This T cell receptor beta chain is from a study of blood T cells in healthy people across ages. The second PCR ran about 6 to 12 cycles with a sample-barcoded 5' primer and J-beta primers. One entry per CDR3 protein results from TCRdb running MiXCR on the 5' RACE reads. Of some 860,000 distinct CDR3 sequences listed, 45% to 70% are singletons. This clonotype was counted a few times. The V and J ends lost 5 bases and 10 bases, in that order; junction bases with no gene match: 12. CDR1 and CDR2 (germline): SGHVS, FNYEAQ. The CDR3 is 14 amino acids. What was sequenced was blood. The J gene is TRBJ2-3, the V gene TRBV7-6; 7 bases are shared with TRBD2. The source of this sequence is a man aged 35 to 55 in good health. This CDR3 reads CASSPTPTSAAQYF. Written as DNA, the CDR3 is TGTGCCAGCAGCCCTACCCCAACTAGCGCGGCGCAGTATTTT.